This T cell receptor (beta chain) was retrieved from a study of cytomegalovirus exposure and HLA in healthy donors. Study-wide context: Sequencing of about 179 million T cells in an earlier analysis found around 100 million unique TCR beta sequences.

Remarks on this clone: Antigen specificity is unknown.

Both 60 Vbeta primers and 13 Jbeta primers went into the PCR. The method was immunoSEQ multiplex PCR; TCRdb's version includes in-frame clones alone and lacks a portion of them. Here the sample spans around 140,000 clones, about 83% being singletons. Study conclusions and caveats: Later on, a genetic analysis was performed. It linked a missense variant in DCLRE1C with V- and J-gene trimming of TCR beta. Available immune exposure information covered CMV serostatus only. According to the study, about 180 TCR beta chains were cytomegalovirus-associated.

The sequence derives from a woman aged 25 to 39 in good health and CMV-seronegative. The specimen sequenced was PBMCs.

The CDR3 reads CASSQDAGENTEAFF. CDR3 bases: TGCGCCAGCAGCCAAGATGCGGGCGAGAACACTGAAGCTTTCTTT. The chain recombines TRBV4-3 with TRBJ1-1; D gene uncertain. Germline lookup yields CDR1 LGHNA and CDR2 YSLEER. V lost 0 bases, J lost 1 base, and 9 bases lay in between. This CDR3 contains 15 residues.